Listed below are T cell receptor beta chains from one sample, sequenced in a study of identical twins' blood T cells. TCRdb re-called the 5' RACE reads with MiXCR, one entry per CDR3 protein. The data show hundreds of thousands of distinct CDR3 sequences, roughly 27% seen once. Sequenced: PBMCs. These receptors were obtained from a woman aged 18 to 55 in good health. CDR3s include the opening cysteine and the closing phenylalanine or tryptophan. Fields, in order: CDR3 protein, CDR3 length, D gene, J gene, V gene. D genes are given only for firm matches.

CDR3 protein: CSVGPGRTGELFF
CDR3 length: 13
D gene: .
J gene: TRBJ2-2
V gene: TRBV29-1

CDR3 protein: CASAVAGGNLDTQYF
CDR3 length: 15
D gene: TRBD2
J gene: TRBJ2-3
V gene: TRBV5-4

CDR3 protein: CSARGQGDTEAFF
CDR3 length: 13
D gene: TRBD1
J gene: TRBJ1-1
V gene: TRBV20-1

CDR3 protein: CSARATDNYGYTF
CDR3 length: 13
D gene: .
J gene: TRBJ1-2
V gene: TRBV20-1

CDR3 protein: CASSQDGSYQPQHF
CDR3 length: 14
D gene: .
J gene: TRBJ1-5
V gene: TRBV4-3

CDR3 protein: CASSLYKSQAFF
CDR3 length: 12
D gene: .
J gene: TRBJ1-1
V gene: TRBV5-1

CDR3 protein: CATGTSGDTQYF
CDR3 length: 12
D gene: TRBD2
J gene: TRBJ2-3
V gene: TRBV10-3

CDR3 protein: CASSQDAGPNTEAFF
CDR3 length: 15
D gene: .
J gene: TRBJ1-1
V gene: TRBV4-3

CDR3 protein: CASGQGGLANNEQFF
CDR3 length: 15
D gene: .
J gene: TRBJ2-1
V gene: TRBV12-5

CDR3 protein: CASRLASGEYNEQFF
CDR3 length: 15
D gene: TRBD2
J gene: TRBJ2-1
V gene: TRBV6-2/TRBV6-3

CDR3 protein: CASTYEKLFF
CDR3 length: 10
D gene: .
J gene: TRBJ1-4
V gene: TRBV7-4

CDR3 protein: CAIRRDRPLNTEAFF
CDR3 length: 15
D gene: TRBD1
J gene: TRBJ1-1
V gene: TRBV10-3

CDR3 protein: CASSVGDREGSPLHF
CDR3 length: 15
D gene: TRBD1
J gene: TRBJ1-6
V gene: TRBV9

CDR3 protein: CASSQNPGGEQFF
CDR3 length: 13
D gene: .
J gene: TRBJ2-1
V gene: TRBV3-1

CDR3 protein: CASSQSRLGPVYQETQYF
CDR3 length: 18
D gene: .
J gene: TRBJ2-5
V gene: TRBV9

CDR3 protein: CSVEDPSTDTQYF
CDR3 length: 13
D gene: .
J gene: TRBJ2-3
V gene: TRBV29-1

CDR3 protein: CASSYLQTSYNEQFF
CDR3 length: 15
D gene: .
J gene: TRBJ2-1
V gene: TRBV6-5

CDR3 protein: CASSYSTGAGSTEAFF
CDR3 length: 16
D gene: .
J gene: TRBJ1-1
V gene: TRBV6-5

CDR3 protein: CASSYRADQETQYF
CDR3 length: 14
D gene: .
J gene: TRBJ2-5
V gene: TRBV6-2/TRBV6-3

CDR3 protein: CASSPYSNQPQHF
CDR3 length: 13
D gene: .
J gene: TRBJ1-5
V gene: TRBV3-1

CDR3 protein: CASSGTTVNAEAFF
CDR3 length: 14
D gene: .
J gene: TRBJ1-1
V gene: TRBV2

CDR3 protein: CASSQSRTGWGTEAFF
CDR3 length: 16
D gene: TRBD1
J gene: TRBJ1-1
V gene: TRBV7-9

CDR3 protein: CASNQGPTEAFF
CDR3 length: 12
D gene: .
J gene: TRBJ1-1
V gene: TRBV19

CDR3 protein: CASQGTGAYEQYF
CDR3 length: 13
D gene: TRBD1
J gene: TRBJ2-7
V gene: TRBV6-2/TRBV6-3

CDR3 protein: CSAPHMESGTEAFF
CDR3 length: 14
D gene: .
J gene: TRBJ1-1
V gene: TRBV29-1

CDR3 protein: CASSYGGFESSGNTIYF
CDR3 length: 17
D gene: .
J gene: TRBJ1-3
V gene: TRBV5-1